Below, 27 T cell receptor beta chains from the same sample are listed, as sequenced in a study of blood T cell repertoires in COVID-19. Some clones are missing from TCRdb's copy, which holds only in-frame ones; the method was immunoSEQ multiplex PCR. The sample consists of fewer than 400,000 clones, 85% of them appearing once. Sequenced: peripheral blood. Receptors were obtained from a woman under 30 with acute or convalescent COVID-19.

The gene calls are TRBV6-5 and TRBJ2-1; 10 nucleotides align to TRBD2. Trimming took 4 bases from V and 10 from J; bases not matched to a gene: 7. Germline values: CDR1 MNHEY, CDR2 SVGAGI. The CDR3 consists of 14 residues. This CDR3 is CASSLAGGRMEQFF. As DNA, the CDR3 is TGTGCCAGCAGTTTAGCGGGGGGTCGCATGGAGCAGTTCTTC.

The chain combines TRBV16 with TRBJ1-1; D gene unclear. This CDR3 is built from 15 residues. The ends were cut back, 0 bases at V and 0 bases at J, with 8 bases in the middle. Germline V lookup: CDR1 KGHSY, CDR2 FQNENV. For the CDR3, the DNA is TGTGCCAGCAGCCAATCGAACGGTGTGAACACTGAAGCTTTCTTT. Translated: CASSQSNGVNTEAFF.

V and J are TRBV6-1 and TRBJ1-5, with D unresolved. Trimming removed 3 bases at V and 0 bases at J, with 12 bases between. The CDR3 contains 16 residues. In germline, CDR1 is MNHNS, CDR2 SASEGT. The CDR3 DNA reads TGTGCCAGCAGTGAGTGGAGGGTGGATAGCAATCAGCCCCAGCATTTT. Translated, it gives CASSEWRVDSNQPQHF.

The rearrangement joins TRBV7-9 to TRBJ1-1; D call uncertain. V gave up 4 bases and J gave up 0 bases, with 6 bases separating them. CDR1 SEHNR and CDR2 FQNEAQ come from the germline V gene (reference sequence). The CDR3 contains 13 residues. CDR3 bases: TGTGCCAGCAGCTCCACTCTGAACACTGAAGCTTTCTTT. This encodes CASSSTLNTEAFF.

V usage is TRBV4-2 and J usage is TRBJ2-2; 9 nucleotides match TRBD2. Germline V gene lookup returns CDR1 LGHNA and CDR2 YNFKEQ. With 1 base clipped from V and 8 bases from J, the junction kept 5 bases outside the gene matches. This CDR3 has 15 amino acids. The CDR3: CASSQVGLASGELFF. In nucleotides, the CDR3 is TGTGCCAGCAGCCAAGTAGGACTAGCGTCGGGGGAGCTGTTTTTT.

This chain joins TRBV19 and TRBJ1-5; possible D gene TRBD1, 5 bases. In germline, CDR1 is LNHDA, CDR2 SQIVND (reference sequence). V shed 3 bases and J shed 6 bases, with 21 bases lying between them. CDR3 length: 17 residues. The CDR3 here is CASSILQAGSFSQPQHF. CDR3 coding DNA: TGTGCCAGTAGTATTTTACAGGCCGGTAGTTTTAGTCAGCCCCAGCATTTT.

This sequence joins TRBV28 and TRBJ2-7; 10 bases are shared with TRBD1. The CDR3 spans 16 residues. Trimming took 6 bases from V and 5 from J; bases not matched to a gene: 13. The germline V gene encodes CDR1 MDHEN and CDR2 SYDVKM. This chain's CDR3 is CASSPFRTGGSDEQYF. In DNA, the CDR3 is TGTGCCAGCAGCCCATTTAGGACAGGGGGTAGCGACGAGCAGTACTTC.

The chain's CDR3 is CSVLSDTTYEQYF. CDR3 in DNA: TGCAGCGTACTCTCGGACACCACCTACGAGCAGTACTTC. The chain combines TRBV29-1 with TRBJ2-7; possible D gene TRBD1, 5 bases. V shed 6 bases and J shed 2 bases, with 14 bases lying between them. This CDR3 has 13 residues. Germline CDR1 is SQVTM and CDR2 is ANQGSEA.

The rearrangement uses TRBV6-5 and TRBJ2-7, with TRBD1 matching 8 bases. CDR3 length: 15 amino acids. Germline assignment: CDR1 MNHEY and CDR2 SVGAGI. With V trimmed by 5 bases and J by 1 base, 7 bases remained unmatched. CDR3 coding DNA: TGTGCCAGCAGTATTGGACAGGGTAAATCCTACGAGCAGTACTTC. It codes for CASSIGQGKSYEQYF.

V and J are TRBV24-1 and TRBJ2-5; no clear D. In germline, CDR1 is KGHDR, CDR2 SFDVKD. The ends were cut back, 9 bases at V and 1 base at J, with 11 bases in the middle. CDR3 length: 13 amino acids. The CDR3 region has the DNA TGTGCCACCCGAGGCAGTGGCCAAGAGACCCAGTACTTC. It encodes CATRGSGQETQYF.

The chain links TRBV5-1 to TRBJ1-1; perhaps TRBD1 as D (5 bases). V shed 8 bases and J shed 8 bases, with 16 bases lying between them. CDR1 SGHRS and CDR2 YFSETQ come from the germline V gene. The CDR3 is 12 amino acids. The chain's CDR3 is CASRGGEGEAFF. The CDR3, as DNA: TGCGCCAGTCGTGGTGGGGAGGGGGAAGCTTTCTTT.

The V and J genes are TRBV5-1 and TRBJ1-1, with 10 positions matching TRBD1. This CDR3 contains 13 residues. V gave up 4 bases and J gave up 6 bases; unmatched junction bases: 3. Per germline, CDR1 SGHRS and CDR2 YFSETQ. CDR3 sequence reads: CASSVGQGPEAFF. The DNA for the CDR3 is TGCGCCAGCAGCGTGGGACAGGGGCCTGAAGCTTTCTTT. The full variable domain, rest sourced from reference TRBV5-1 and TRBJ1-1, is KAGVTQTPRYLIKTRGQQVTLSCSPISGHRSVSWYQQTPGQGLQFLFEYFSETQRNKGNFPGRFSGRQFSNSRSEMNVSTLELGDSALYLCASSVGQGPEAFFGQGTRLTVV.

The chain employs TRBV27 and TRBJ1-4, with a possible D match to TRBD1 (5 bases). Germline CDR1 is MNHEY and CDR2 is SMNVEV (reference sequence). The CDR3 loop spans 15 amino acids. Between the trimmed V and J ends, which lost 4 bases and 8 bases, there was a span of 17 bases. CDR3 nucleotide sequence: TGTGCCAGCAGTTCCCACGGACAAAATCGGGAAAAACTGTTTTTT. Its translation is CASSSHGQNREKLFF.

The rearrangement uses TRBV10-3 and TRBJ2-7; tentatively, D is TRBD2 (5 bases). This CDR3 contains 15 residues. The germline V gene has CDR1 ENHRY and CDR2 SYGVKD. The V end lost 5 bases, the J end lost 0 bases, and 14 bases lay between the germline ends. CDR3 bases: TGTGCCATCAGTACGAGGGTGGGGATCTCCTACGAGCAGTACTTC. This encodes CAISTRVGISYEQYF.

This clone came up once. The rearrangement joins TRBV7-8 to TRBJ2-6; 8 bases are shared with TRBD2. From germline, CDR1 is SGHVS and CDR2 FQNEAQ. Trimming at V came to 5 bases and at J to 0 bases, leaving 6 bases not matched to a gene. The CDR3 has 17 amino acids. The CDR3 region has the DNA TGTGCCAGCAGCCCTCGGGAGGGAAGCTCTGGGGCCAACGTCCTGACTTTC. Encoded protein: CASSPREGSSGANVLTF.

V and J are TRBV5-5 and TRBJ1-3, with TRBD1 matching over 8 bases. V was clipped by 3 bases and J by 8 bases; unmatched bases: 4. Germline CDR1 and CDR2: SGHKS and YYEKEE (reference sequence). The CDR3 extends over 13 amino acids. CDR3: CASSSGQGYTIYF. The DNA of the CDR3 is TGTGCCAGCAGCTCCGGACAGGGCTACACCATATATTTT. Looking up the rest from reference TRBV5-5 and TRBJ1-3 gives the full variable domain: DAGVTQSPTHLIKTRGQQVTLRCSPISGHKSVSWYQQVLGQGPQFIFQYYEKEERGRGNFPDRFSARQFPNYSSELNVNALLLGDSALYLCASSSGQGYTIYFGEGSWLTVV.

This rearrangement joins TRBV25-1 to TRBJ1-4, with D tentatively TRBD1 (5 bases). Germline V gene lookup returns CDR1 MGHDK and CDR2 SYGVNS. The ends were cut back, 4 bases at V and 16 bases at J, with 19 bases in the middle. CDR3 size: 13 residues. The chain's CDR3 is CASSGPPPGRRFF. The CDR3 nucleotides read TGTGCCAGCAGTGGGCCCCCCCCAGGGCGGCGGTTTTTT. Variable domain in full (rest from reference TRBV25-1 and TRBJ1-4): EADIYQTPRYLVIGTGKKITLECSQTMGHDKMYWYQQDPGMELHLIHYSYGVNSTEKGDLSSESTVSRIRTEHFPLTLESARPSHTSQYLCASSGPPPGRRFFGSGTQLSVL.

The genes are TRBV9 and TRBJ1-3; D uncertain. The CDR3 has 15 residues. Trimming cost V 1 base and J 0 bases, with 8 bases left between them. Germline V gene lookup returns CDR1 SGDLS and CDR2 YYNGEE. In DNA form, the CDR3 reads TGTGCCAGCAGCGTACGAGGAAACTCTGGAAACACCATATATTTT. This encodes CASSVRGNSGNTIYF.

The gene calls are TRBV5-1 and TRBJ2-7; TRBD1 aligns across 8 bases. In germline, CDR1 is SGHRS, CDR2 YFSETQ. The CDR3 spans 15 residues. The V segment lost 4 bases and the J segment 3 bases; nucleotides outside the gene matches: 9. The CDR3 nucleotides read TGCGCCAGCAGCGTTTCCCAGGGGGCGATCTACGAGCAGTACTTC. Translating it yields CASSVSQGAIYEQYF.

V gene TRBV27 combines with J gene TRBJ1-1; tentative D call: TRBD1 (5 bases). The CDR3 is made up of 14 amino acids. V was cut by 3 bases and J by 6 bases, with 14 bases left in between. CDR1 and CDR2 from the germline V gene are MNHEY and SMNVEV (reference sequence). The CDR3 protein is CASSFKGQGAEAFF. For the CDR3, the DNA is TGTGCCAGCAGTTTCAAGGGGCAAGGGGCTGAAGCTTTCTTT.

This chain links TRBV9 with TRBJ1-4, with TRBD1 matching 7 bases. The CDR3 loop spans 16 amino acids. The germline V gene encodes CDR1 SGDLS and CDR2 YYNGEE. With V trimmed by 0 bases and J by 4 bases, 6 bases remained unmatched. The CDR3 here is CASSVEGQTDNEKLFF. In nucleotides, the CDR3 is TGTGCCAGCAGCGTAGAGGGACAGACGGATAATGAAAAACTGTTTTTT. Full variable domain (rest looked up from reference TRBV9 and TRBJ1-4): DSGVTQTPKHLITATGQRVTLRCSPRSGDLSVYWYQQSLDQGLQFLIQYYNGEERAKGNILERFSAQQFPDLHSELNLSSLELGDSALYFCASSVEGQTDNEKLFFGSGTQLSVL.

This sequence joins TRBV7-9 and TRBJ2-3; 8 bases line up with TRBD2. V lost 4 bases and J lost 4; bases outside the gene matches: 7. This CDR3 region has 15 residues. The germline CDR1 and CDR2 sequences are SEHNR and FQNEAQ (reference sequence). The CDR3 spells CASSSGLEFSDTQYF. CDR3 nucleotide sequence: TGTGCCAGCAGCTCGGGACTAGAGTTCTCAGATACGCAGTATTTT.

This clone appeared a few times. The chain has TRBV3-1 (or the pseudogene TRBV3-2) and TRBJ2-5, with TRBD2 matching 8 bases. The CDR3 runs to 17 residues. V lost 2 bases and J lost 2; bases outside the gene matches: 10. Germline CDR1 is LGHDT and CDR2 is YNNKEL (reference sequence). DNA for the CDR3: TGTGCCAGCAGCCAAACAGCAGGGACTAGAGGGCAAGAGACCCAGTACTTC. Protein sequence: CASSQTAGTRGQETQYF.

The chain joins TRBV5-4 to TRBJ2-7; 7 bases line up with TRBD1. The CDR3 consists of 14 residues. The germline V gene encodes CDR1 SGHNT and CDR2 YYREEE (reference sequence). V shed 4 bases, J shed 2 bases, and the junction held 6 bases outside the gene matches. The CDR3 DNA reads TGTGCCAGCAGCGCCTGGGACAGTACCTACGAGCAGTACTTC. Translation: CASSAWDSTYEQYF.

The CDR3 loop is CASSAPAEQPQHF. The CDR3 nucleotides are TGTGCCAGCAGCGCCCCCGCGGAACAGCCCCAGCATTTT. V gene TRBV7-2 combines with J gene TRBJ1-5, with unresolved D. V shed 5 bases and J shed 7 bases, with 12 bases lying between them. The CDR3 contains 13 residues. CDR1 is SGHTA and CDR2 is FQGNSA in the germline V gene.

A remark on this clone: This sample includes further DNA sequences coding for the same CDR3. The chain has TRBV5-1 and TRBJ1-6; weak D call: TRBD1 (6 bases). This CDR3 comprises 14 residues. With 0 bases removed from V and 10 bases from J, the gap between germline ends came to 11 bases. CDR1 SGHRS and CDR2 YFSETQ come from the germline V gene. CDR3 DNA sequence: TGCGCCAGCAGCTTGGGTGAGGGGGACTCACCCCTCCACTTT. Translation: CASSLGEGDSPLHF.

The chain has TRBV15 and TRBJ1-2; D gene ambiguous. V shed 2 bases and J shed 9 bases, with 13 bases lying between them. The CDR3 length is 13 residues. Germline V CDR1 and CDR2: LNHNV, YYDKDF (reference sequence). The CDR3 protein is CATSRSDIVRYTF. In DNA, the CDR3 is TGTGCCACCAGCAGATCCGACATCGTTCGCTACACCTTC.